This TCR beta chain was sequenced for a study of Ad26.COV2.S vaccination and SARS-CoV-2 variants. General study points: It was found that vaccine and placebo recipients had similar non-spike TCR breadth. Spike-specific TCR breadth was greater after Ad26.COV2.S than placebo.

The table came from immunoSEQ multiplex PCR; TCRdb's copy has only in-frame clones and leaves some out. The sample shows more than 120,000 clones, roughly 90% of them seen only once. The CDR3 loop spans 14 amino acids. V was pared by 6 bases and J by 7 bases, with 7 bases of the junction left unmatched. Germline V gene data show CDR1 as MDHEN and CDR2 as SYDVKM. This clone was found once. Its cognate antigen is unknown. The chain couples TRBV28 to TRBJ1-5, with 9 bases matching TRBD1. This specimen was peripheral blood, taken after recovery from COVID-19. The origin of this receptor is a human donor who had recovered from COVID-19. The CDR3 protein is CASSLGTGYQPQHF. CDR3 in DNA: TGTGCCAGCAGCCTCGGGACAGGGTACCAGCCCCAGCATTTT.